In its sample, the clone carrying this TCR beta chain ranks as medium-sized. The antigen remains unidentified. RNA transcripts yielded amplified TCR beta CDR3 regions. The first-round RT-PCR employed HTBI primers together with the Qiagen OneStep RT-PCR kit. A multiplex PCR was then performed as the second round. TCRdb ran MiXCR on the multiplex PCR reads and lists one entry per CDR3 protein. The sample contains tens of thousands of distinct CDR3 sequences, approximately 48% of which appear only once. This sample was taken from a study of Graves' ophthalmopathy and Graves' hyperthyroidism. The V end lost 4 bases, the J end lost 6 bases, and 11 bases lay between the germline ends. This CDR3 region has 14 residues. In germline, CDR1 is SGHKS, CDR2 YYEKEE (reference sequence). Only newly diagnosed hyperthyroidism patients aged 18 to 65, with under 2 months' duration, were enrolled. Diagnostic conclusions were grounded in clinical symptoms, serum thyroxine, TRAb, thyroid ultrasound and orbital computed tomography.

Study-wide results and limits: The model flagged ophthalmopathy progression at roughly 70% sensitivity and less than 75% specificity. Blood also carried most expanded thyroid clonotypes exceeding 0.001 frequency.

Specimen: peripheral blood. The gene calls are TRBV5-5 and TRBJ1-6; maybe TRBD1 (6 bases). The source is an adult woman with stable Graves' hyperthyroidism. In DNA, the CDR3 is TGTGCCAGCAGCCTGACAGGTGTTAATTCACCCCTCCACTTT. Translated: CASSLTGVNSPLHF.